The source of this TCR beta chain is a study of T cell repertoires in cytomegalovirus infection (dated by TCRdb to between 2018 and 2021). Concerning the study at large: Donor HLA type was relevant to the analysis, as public TCR beta signatures indicated carriage of CMV infection together with the matching HLA type.

The cysteine opens and the phenylalanine closes a CDR3 of 15 amino acids. Here the CDR3 DNA is all that survives: 45 bases in frame from base 1. Trimming at the junction amounts to 4 bases on V and 2 bases on J, and the germline ends lie 11 bases apart. The germline V gene sets CDR1 to MNHEY and CDR2 to SVGAGI. Sequencing was performed on an Illumina HiSeq 1500. Through fastp at Q25 and MiXCR, TCRdb rebuilt clones from the public reads, retaining in-frame beta chains. Entries that share a CDR3 protein sequence are merged under the most common genes and DNA. For this sample the table gives nearly 650,000 distinct CDR3 sequences, of which 20% to 30% were detected only once. The biggest ten clones account for 7.5% to 9% of the sample. Findings and caveats that apply to the study as a whole: In both this cohort and an independent approximately 370-donor cohort, the cumulative frequency of public TCR beta family members distinguished carriers of CMV infection plus the relevant HLA type. In the ex vivo response, HLA-C-restricted CMV-specific TCR beta clonotypes were dominant, and in two of eight donors the single most frequent clonotype came from this HLA-C-restricted group.

With regard to this clonotype: This receptor's antigen is unknown. No base-level quality is on record; no much larger clone is a single base apart.

Recombination joined TRBV6-5 with TRBJ2-2, with no confidently assigned D gene. The TCR was taken from a human donor in good health (CMV status not recorded). Some clones in this sample may be carry-over from other donors' samples. Sequencing was carried out using CD8+ T cells from PBMCs. The DNA reads TGTGCCAGCAGTTCGATCCTTAGTAACACCGGGGAGCTGTTTTTT. Its protein product is CASSSILSNTGELFF.